Shown below are 21 T cell receptor beta chains from a single sample sequenced in a study of blood T cell repertoires in COVID-19. Method: immunoSEQ multiplex PCR; TCRdb's copy keeps in-frame clones and lacks some. Seen here are a few hundred thousand clones, around 83% observed once, and the top ten hold 5% to 7.5%. Sequencing was performed on PBMCs or T cells enriched from blood (not recorded which). The origin of the receptors is a woman between 45 and 65 years old who had been exposed to COVID-19.

The chain carries TRBV28 and TRBJ2-1; possibly TRBD1 for D (6 bases). Trimming left V 1 base short and J 6 bases short, with 10 bases between. The CDR3 has 14 residues. Germline V lookup: CDR1 MDHEN, CDR2 SYDVKM. CDR3 in amino acids: CASSLYRDANEQFF. For the CDR3, the DNA is TGTGCCAGCAGTTTATACAGGGATGCCAATGAGCAGTTCTTC.

The chain combines TRBV21-1 with TRBJ2-3; the table assigns TRBD2, which was not confirmed against the DNA. TRBV21-1 represents a pseudogene. CDR3 size: 16 residues. The CDR3 DNA reads TGTGCCAGCAGCACGGATGGGGGGAGCCCCACAGATACGCAGTATTTT. Translated: CASSTDGGSPTDTQYF.

The chain links TRBV15 to TRBJ1-1; TRBD1 aligns across 8 bases. Germline lookup yields CDR1 LNHNV and CDR2 YYDKDF (reference sequence). With V trimmed by 3 bases and J by 5 bases, 11 bases remained unmatched. The CDR3 length is 16 residues. This chain's CDR3 is CATSRVLTGGRTEAFF. CDR3 bases: TGTGCCACCAGCAGGGTCCTTACAGGGGGTCGGACTGAAGCTTTCTTT.

The CDR3 loop reads CSVTWVLALYNEQFF. As DNA, the CDR3 is TGCAGCGTTACGTGGGTCCTAGCGCTATACAATGAGCAGTTCTTC. The J gene is TRBJ2-1, the V gene TRBV29-1; a weak D match, TRBD2 (6 bases). CDR3 length: 15 amino acids. Germline V gene sequence: CDR1 SQVTM, CDR2 ANQGSEA. The V end was cut by 5 bases, the J end by 4 bases, with 18 bases between.

J is TRBJ1-1 and V is TRBV19; 7 bases line up with TRBD1. V gave up 5 bases and J gave up 11 bases; unmatched junction bases: 17. The CDR3 has 15 amino acids. The germline gives CDR1 LNHDA, CDR2 SQIVND (reference sequence). The CDR3 coding sequence is TGTGCCAGTAGTTCACAGGGGACCCCATACCGAGACGCTTTCTTT. The encoded protein is CASSSQGTPYRDAFF.

CDR3 sequence (DNA): TGTGCCTGCCCTCTACCCGGGGGCTATGGCTACACCTTC. Translating gives CACPLPGGYGYTF. This chain joins TRBV30 and TRBJ1-2; D possibly corresponds to TRBD1 (5 bases). The germline V gene encodes CDR1 GTSNPN and CDR2 SVGIG (reference sequence). This CDR3 region has 13 residues. Trimming shortened V by 6 bases and J by 4 bases, and 15 bases separated the two germline ends.

This clone was seen just once. V usage is TRBV28 and J usage is TRBJ2-2; TRBD2 aligns across 8 bases. Germline assignment: CDR1 MDHEN and CDR2 SYDVKM. J was trimmed by 4 bases and V by 2 bases; bases with no gene match: 9. The CDR3 length is 17 residues. The DNA for the CDR3 is TGTGCCAGCAGTTTAATCGTAGGGACTAGTGGCACCGGGGAGCTGTTTTTT. Translated, it gives CASSLIVGTSGTGELFF.

The chain employs TRBV27 and TRBJ1-6; tentatively, D is TRBD1 (6 bases). Per the germline V gene, CDR1 is MNHEY and CDR2 is SMNVEV (reference sequence). The V and J ends lost 2 bases and 8 bases respectively, with 13 bases between them. The CDR3 length is 15 residues. CDR3 region: CASSLGTPVYSPLHF. Written as DNA, the CDR3 is TGTGCCAGCAGTTTAGGGACACCCGTTTATTCACCCCTCCACTTT.

The rearrangement joins TRBV7-2 to TRBJ1-5; 7 nucleotides align to TRBD1. The CDR3 is 16 amino acids. The V gene end was trimmed by 4 bases and the J gene end by 0 bases; junction bases not matched to a gene: 6. CDR1 SGHTA and CDR2 FQGNSA come from the germline V gene. DNA for the CDR3: TGTGCCAGCAGCTCATCGACAGGGCTTAGCAATCAGCCCCAGCATTTT. Protein sequence: CASSSSTGLSNQPQHF.

This chain joins TRBV2 and TRBJ2-2; a weak D match, TRBD1 (6 bases). The CDR3 runs to 15 residues. V shed 2 bases and J shed 7 bases, with 14 bases lying between them. Germline V gene sequence: CDR1 SNHLY, CDR2 FYNNEI. CDR3 DNA: TGTGCCAGCAGTGAACCCGGGAAGGGGGTCGGGGAGCTGTTTTTT. Amino acid sequence: CASSEPGKGVGELFF.

The genes are TRBV11-2 and TRBJ2-7; 7 bases fit TRBD1. V lost 6 bases and J lost 2; bases outside the gene matches: 13. The germline CDR1 and CDR2 sequences are SGHAT and FQNNGV. This CDR3 is built from 16 residues. CDR3 DNA: TGTGCCAGCAGATCACCGGGACAGAGAACTACCTACGAGCAGTACTTC. Translated, it gives CASRSPGQRTTYEQYF.

The CDR3, as DNA: TGTGCCAGCAGTTCGACAGCTTACGAGCAGTACTTC. Its protein product is CASSSTAYEQYF. The chain recombines TRBV12-3 or TRBV12-4 with TRBJ2-7; a weak D match, TRBD1 (5 bases). The CDR3 has 12 residues. The germline V and J ends were trimmed by 4 bases and 4 bases, with 8 bases remaining between them.

The chain links TRBV4-2 to TRBJ1-1; D possibly corresponds to TRBD1 (5 bases). CDR3 size: 15 residues. Trimming took 0 bases from V and 1 from J, leaving 9 bases between them. CDR1 is LGHNA, CDR2 YNFKEQ, per germline. Here the CDR3 reads CASSQDYTGNTEAFF. CDR3 bases: TGTGCCAGCAGCCAAGATTACACAGGGAACACTGAAGCTTTCTTT.

This chain connects TRBV10-3 to TRBJ2-2; 10 bases are shared with TRBD1. V shed 7 bases, J shed 1 base, and the junction held 3 bases outside the gene matches. The CDR3 totals 15 residues. Germline CDR1 is ENHRY and CDR2 is SYGVKD. The CDR3 bases are TGTGCCATCACCCGGGACAGGGGGAACACCGGGGAGCTGTTTTTT. This encodes CAITRDRGNTGELFF.

This CDR3 is CAWFHGGGTEAFF. CDR3 nucleotide sequence: TGTGCCTGGTTCCACGGGGGAGGGACTGAAGCTTTCTTT. The V gene is TRBV30, the J gene TRBJ1-1; possible D gene TRBD1, 5 bases. The ends were cut back, 5 bases at V and 5 bases at J, with 15 bases in the middle. The germline V gene has CDR1 GTSNPN and CDR2 SVGIG (reference sequence). This CDR3 comprises 13 residues.

This clone was recorded only once. The chain employs TRBV6-1 and TRBJ2-7; D unclear. Germline CDR1 and CDR2: MNHNS and SASEGT. The CDR3 runs 13 residues. Trimming removed 2 bases at V and 2 bases at J, with 7 bases between. The CDR3 DNA follows: TGTGCCAGCAGTGAAACCAGTACCTACGAGCAGTACTTC. It specifies CASSETSTYEQYF.

V gene TRBV7-9 combines with J gene TRBJ1-5, with D uncertain. V was cut by 2 bases and J by 6 bases, with 11 bases left in between. CDR3 length equals 14 residues. Germline lookup yields CDR1 SEHNR and CDR2 FQNEAQ (reference sequence). Written as DNA, the CDR3 is TGTGCCAGCAGCTTAAATGGCAGAGGTCAGCCCCAGCATTTT. It encodes CASSLNGRGQPQHF.

The V gene is TRBV7-2, the J gene TRBJ1-2, with TRBD1 as a possible D gene (5 bases). This CDR3 contains 12 residues. V lost 5 bases, J lost 7 bases, and 11 bases lay in between. Germline-derived CDR1 and CDR2 are SGHTA and FQGNSA. The CDR3 DNA is TGTGCCAGCAGCCCCCCAGGGTTTGGCTACACCTTC. Residues: CASSPPGFGYTF. The variable domain in full, with the rest retrieved from reference TRBV7-2 and TRBJ1-2, is GAGVSQSPSNKVTEKGKDVELRCDPISGHTALYWYRQSLGQGLEFLIYFQGNSAPDKSGLPSDRFSAERTGGSVSTLTIQRTQQEDSAVYLCASSPPGFGYTFGSGTRLTVV.

The chain joins TRBV9 to TRBJ2-6; TRBD2 is a possible D gene (6 bases). CDR3 length equals 15 residues. Trimming took off 0 bases at V and 2 bases at J, with 6 bases between the two ends. Germline V gene sequence: CDR1 SGDLS, CDR2 YYNGEE. The DNA of the CDR3 is TGTGCCAGCAGCGTAGGCGGGGCTGGGGCCAACGTCCTGACTTTC. As protein: CASSVGGAGANVLTF. The full variable domain, rest sourced from reference TRBV9 and TRBJ2-6, is DSGVTQTPKHLITATGQRVTLRCSPRSGDLSVYWYQQSLDQGLQFLIQYYNGEERAKGNILERFSAQQFPDLHSELNLSSLELGDSALYFCASSVGGAGANVLTFGAGSRLTVL.

The gene calls are TRBV10-2 and TRBJ1-1; TRBD1 aligns across 7 bases. CDR3 length: 16 amino acids. With 10 bases clipped from V and 0 bases from J, the junction kept 14 bases outside the gene matches. Germline loops: CDR1 WSHSY, CDR2 SAAADI. CDR3 nucleotides: TGCGCCAATGGAGTCAATCAGGGACAGTTGAACACTGAAGCTTTCTTT. Translation gives CANGVNQGQLNTEAFF.

CDR3: CASSLWFLEGFYEQYF. DNA for the CDR3: TGTGCCAGCAGTTTATGGTTCTTGGAGGGCTTTTACGAGCAGTACTTC. The chain links TRBV28 to TRBJ2-7, with D possibly being TRBD2 (6 bases). Germline-derived CDR1 and CDR2 are MDHEN and SYDVKM. This CDR3 comprises 16 residues. Trimming removed 0 bases from V and 4 bases from J, with 16 bases in between.